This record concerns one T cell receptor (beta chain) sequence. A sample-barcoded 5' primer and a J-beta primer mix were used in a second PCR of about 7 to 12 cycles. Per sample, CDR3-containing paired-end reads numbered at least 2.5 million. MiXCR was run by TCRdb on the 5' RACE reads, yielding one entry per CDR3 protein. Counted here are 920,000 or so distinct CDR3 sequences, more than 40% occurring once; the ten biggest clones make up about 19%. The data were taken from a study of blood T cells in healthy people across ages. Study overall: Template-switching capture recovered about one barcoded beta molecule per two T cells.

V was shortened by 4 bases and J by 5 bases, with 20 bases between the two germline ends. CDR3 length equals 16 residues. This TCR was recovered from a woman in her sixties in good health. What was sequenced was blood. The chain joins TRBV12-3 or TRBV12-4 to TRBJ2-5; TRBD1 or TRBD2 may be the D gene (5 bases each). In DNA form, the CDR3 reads TGTGCCAGCAGTTCCCCCGGGACCCCCGACGGCGAGACCCAGTACTTC. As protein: CASSSPGTPDGETQYF.